This T cell receptor beta chain was obtained from a study of T cell responses to AZD1222 COVID-19 vaccine. Findings and caveats of the study: Donors, mostly white British, included more females; clonal diversity was possibly underestimated. The peak T cell response came first, and repertoires were sampled only after it. Of the AZD1222 recipients, only 5 to 7 were seropositive at baseline. CD4 TCRs linked to vaccination spanned spike, dominating at 160-218 and 743-854.

On this clone: What it recognizes is unknown. The same CDR3 is also encoded by other DNA sequences in this sample.

Data came from immunoSEQ multiplex PCR; TCRdb stores just in-frame clones and leaves some out. The table includes roughly 54,000 clones, approximately 88% detected once. Source: peripheral blood, taken 28 days after the second AZD1222 dose. The TCR sequence derives from an adult who received the AZD1222 COVID-19 vaccine.

CDR3 loop: CATSDSNQPQHF. For the CDR3, the DNA is TGTGCCACCAGTGATAGCAATCAGCCCCAGCATTTT. J is TRBJ1-5 and V is TRBV24-1; D not resolved. The length of the CDR3 is 12 residues. CDR1 and CDR2 (germline): KGHDR, SFDVKD. V dropped 3 bases and J dropped 1 base, with 0 bases sitting between them.